This T cell receptor beta chain came from a study of cytomegalovirus exposure and HLA in healthy donors. The PCR ran on 60 Vbeta and 13 Jbeta primers. The table came from immunoSEQ multiplex PCR; TCRdb's copy has only in-frame clones and leaves some out. The repertoire consists of 150,000 to 200,000 clones, with around 72% occurring once and the leading ten covering approximately 6.8%. In germline, CDR1 is LNHDA, CDR2 SQIVND (reference sequence). This CDR3 contains 17 residues. The V end lost 4 bases, the J end lost 2 bases, and 21 bases lay between the germline ends. V and J are TRBV19 and TRBJ2-7, with D possibly TRBD1 on 5 matching bases. The sequence was collected from a woman aged 40-49 years in good health and CMV-seropositive. The material sequenced was PBMCs. This chain's CDR3 is CASSTQVQGANTYEQYF. DNA for the CDR3: TGTGCCAGTAGTACACAGGTCCAAGGGGCCAATACCTACGAGCAGTACTTC.